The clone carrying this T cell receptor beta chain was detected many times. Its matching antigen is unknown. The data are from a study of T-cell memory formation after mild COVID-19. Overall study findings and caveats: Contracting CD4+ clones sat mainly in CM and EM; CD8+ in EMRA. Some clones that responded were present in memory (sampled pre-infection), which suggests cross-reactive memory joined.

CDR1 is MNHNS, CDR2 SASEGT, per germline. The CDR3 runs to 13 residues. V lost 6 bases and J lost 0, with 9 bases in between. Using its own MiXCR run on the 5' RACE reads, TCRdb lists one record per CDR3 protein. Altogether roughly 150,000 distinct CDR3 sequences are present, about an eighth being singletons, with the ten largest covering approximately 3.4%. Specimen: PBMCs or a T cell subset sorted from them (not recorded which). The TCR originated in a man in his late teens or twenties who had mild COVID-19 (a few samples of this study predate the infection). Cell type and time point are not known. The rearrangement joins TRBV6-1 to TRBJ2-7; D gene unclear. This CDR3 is CASRKRSSYEQYV. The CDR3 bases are TGTGCCAGCAGGAAGAGAAGCTCCTACGAGCAGTACGTC.